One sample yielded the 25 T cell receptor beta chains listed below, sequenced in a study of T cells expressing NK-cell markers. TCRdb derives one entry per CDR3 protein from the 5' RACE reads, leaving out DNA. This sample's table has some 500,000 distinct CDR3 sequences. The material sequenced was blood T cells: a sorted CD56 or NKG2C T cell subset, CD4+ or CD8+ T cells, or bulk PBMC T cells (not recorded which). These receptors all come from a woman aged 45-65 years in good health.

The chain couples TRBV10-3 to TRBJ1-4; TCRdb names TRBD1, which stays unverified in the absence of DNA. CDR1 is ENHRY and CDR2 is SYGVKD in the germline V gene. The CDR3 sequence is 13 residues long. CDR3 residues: CAISGQGNEKLFF.

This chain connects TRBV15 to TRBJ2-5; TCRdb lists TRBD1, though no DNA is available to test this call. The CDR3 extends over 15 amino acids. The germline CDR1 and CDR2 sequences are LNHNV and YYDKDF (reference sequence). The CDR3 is CATSLGHGSQGTQYF.

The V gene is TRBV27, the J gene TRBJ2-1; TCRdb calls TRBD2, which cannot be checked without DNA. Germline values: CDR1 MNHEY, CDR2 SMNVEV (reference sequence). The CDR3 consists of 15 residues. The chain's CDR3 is CASSRLAGERYEQFF.

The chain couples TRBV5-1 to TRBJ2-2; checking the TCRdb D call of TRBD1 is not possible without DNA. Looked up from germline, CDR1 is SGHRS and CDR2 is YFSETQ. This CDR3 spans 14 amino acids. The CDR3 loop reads CASSGAAPAGELFF. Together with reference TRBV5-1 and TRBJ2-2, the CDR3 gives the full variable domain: KAGVTQTPRYLIKTRGQQVTLSCSPISGHRSVSWYQQTPGQGLQFLFEYFSETQRNKGNFPGRFSGRQFSNSRSEMNVSTLELGDSALYLCASSGAAPAGELFFGEGSRLTVL.

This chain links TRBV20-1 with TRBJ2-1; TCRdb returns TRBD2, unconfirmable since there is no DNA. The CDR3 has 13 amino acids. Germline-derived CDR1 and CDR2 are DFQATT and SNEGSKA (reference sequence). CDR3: CSAPLEGDNEQFF.

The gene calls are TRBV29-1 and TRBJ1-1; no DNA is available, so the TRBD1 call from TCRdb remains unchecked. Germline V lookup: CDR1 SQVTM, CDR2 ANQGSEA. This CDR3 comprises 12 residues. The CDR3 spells CSVVARGVEAFF. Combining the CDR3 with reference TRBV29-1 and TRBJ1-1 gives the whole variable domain SAVISQKPSRDICQRGTSLTIQCQVDSQVTMMFWYRQQPGQSLTLIATANQGSEATYESGFVIDKFPISRPNLTFSTLTVSNMSPEDSSIYLCSVVARGVEAFFGQGTRLTVV.

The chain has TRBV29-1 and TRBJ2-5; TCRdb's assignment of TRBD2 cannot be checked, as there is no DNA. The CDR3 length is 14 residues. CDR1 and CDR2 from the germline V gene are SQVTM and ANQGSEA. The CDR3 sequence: CSVEDRTSGETQYF.

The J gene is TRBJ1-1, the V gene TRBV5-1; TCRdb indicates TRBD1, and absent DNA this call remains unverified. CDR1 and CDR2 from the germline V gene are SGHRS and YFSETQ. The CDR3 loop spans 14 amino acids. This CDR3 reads CASSRARGNTEAFF.

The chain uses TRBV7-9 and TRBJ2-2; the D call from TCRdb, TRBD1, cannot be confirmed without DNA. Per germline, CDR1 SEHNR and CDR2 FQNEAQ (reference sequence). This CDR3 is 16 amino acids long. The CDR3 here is CASSPSRDRVSGELFF.

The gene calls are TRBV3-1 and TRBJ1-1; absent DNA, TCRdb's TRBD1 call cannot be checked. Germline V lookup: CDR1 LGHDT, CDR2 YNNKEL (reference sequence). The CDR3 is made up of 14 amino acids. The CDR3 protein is CASSQPRGGLGAFF.

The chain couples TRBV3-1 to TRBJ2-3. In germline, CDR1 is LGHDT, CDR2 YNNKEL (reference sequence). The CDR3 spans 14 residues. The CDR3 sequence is CASSQDLVQHTQYF.

The CDR3 reads CATSRGEGANAEAFF. This sequence joins TRBV15 and TRBJ1-1; with no DNA, the TCRdb D assignment of TRBD1 cannot be verified. CDR1 and CDR2 from the germline V gene are LNHNV and YYDKDF (reference sequence). The length of the CDR3 is 15 residues.

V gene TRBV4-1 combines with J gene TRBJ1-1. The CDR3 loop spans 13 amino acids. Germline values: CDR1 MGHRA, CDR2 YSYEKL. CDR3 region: CASSQDYWGEAFF.

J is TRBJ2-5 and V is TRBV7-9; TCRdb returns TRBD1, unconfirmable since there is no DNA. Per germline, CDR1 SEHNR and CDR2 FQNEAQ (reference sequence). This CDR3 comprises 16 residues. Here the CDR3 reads CASSLSGTGNQETQYF.

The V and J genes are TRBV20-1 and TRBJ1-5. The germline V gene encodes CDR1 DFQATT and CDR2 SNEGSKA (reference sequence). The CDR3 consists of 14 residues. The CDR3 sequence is CSAGARLSNQPQHF.

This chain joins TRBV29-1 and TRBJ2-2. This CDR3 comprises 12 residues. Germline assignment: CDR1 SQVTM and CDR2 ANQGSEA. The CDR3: CSVESYTGELFF.

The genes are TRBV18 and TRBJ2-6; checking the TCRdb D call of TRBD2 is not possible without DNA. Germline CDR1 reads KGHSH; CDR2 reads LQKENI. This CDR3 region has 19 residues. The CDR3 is CASSPRGQTLSSGANVLTF.

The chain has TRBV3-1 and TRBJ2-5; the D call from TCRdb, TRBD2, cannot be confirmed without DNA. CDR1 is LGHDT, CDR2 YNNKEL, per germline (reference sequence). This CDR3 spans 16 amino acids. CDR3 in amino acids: CASSPGSAGAGETQYF.

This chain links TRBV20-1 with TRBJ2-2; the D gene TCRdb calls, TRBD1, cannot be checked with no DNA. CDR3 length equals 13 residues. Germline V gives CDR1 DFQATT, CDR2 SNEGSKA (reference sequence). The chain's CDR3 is CSAWRGPGGELFF.

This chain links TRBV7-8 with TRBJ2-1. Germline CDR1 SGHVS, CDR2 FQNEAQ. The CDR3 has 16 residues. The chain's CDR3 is CASSLQRVNSYNEQFF.

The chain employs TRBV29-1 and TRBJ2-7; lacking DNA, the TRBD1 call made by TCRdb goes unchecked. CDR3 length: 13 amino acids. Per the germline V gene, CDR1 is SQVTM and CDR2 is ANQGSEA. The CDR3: CSAGPGQGAEQYF.

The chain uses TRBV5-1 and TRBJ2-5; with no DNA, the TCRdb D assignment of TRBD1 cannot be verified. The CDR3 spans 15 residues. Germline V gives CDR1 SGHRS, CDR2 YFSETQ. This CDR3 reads CASSLRGTVQETQYF.

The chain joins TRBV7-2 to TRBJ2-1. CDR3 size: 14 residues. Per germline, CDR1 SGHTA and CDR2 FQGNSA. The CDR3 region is CASSQKPGHNEQFF.

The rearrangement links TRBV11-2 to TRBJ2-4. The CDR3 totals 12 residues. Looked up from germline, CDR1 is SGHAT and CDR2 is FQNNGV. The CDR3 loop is CASSPTRNIQYF.

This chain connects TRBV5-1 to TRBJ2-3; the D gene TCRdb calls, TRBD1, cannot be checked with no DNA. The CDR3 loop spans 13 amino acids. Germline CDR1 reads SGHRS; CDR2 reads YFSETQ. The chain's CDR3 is CASSRGEQDTQYF.